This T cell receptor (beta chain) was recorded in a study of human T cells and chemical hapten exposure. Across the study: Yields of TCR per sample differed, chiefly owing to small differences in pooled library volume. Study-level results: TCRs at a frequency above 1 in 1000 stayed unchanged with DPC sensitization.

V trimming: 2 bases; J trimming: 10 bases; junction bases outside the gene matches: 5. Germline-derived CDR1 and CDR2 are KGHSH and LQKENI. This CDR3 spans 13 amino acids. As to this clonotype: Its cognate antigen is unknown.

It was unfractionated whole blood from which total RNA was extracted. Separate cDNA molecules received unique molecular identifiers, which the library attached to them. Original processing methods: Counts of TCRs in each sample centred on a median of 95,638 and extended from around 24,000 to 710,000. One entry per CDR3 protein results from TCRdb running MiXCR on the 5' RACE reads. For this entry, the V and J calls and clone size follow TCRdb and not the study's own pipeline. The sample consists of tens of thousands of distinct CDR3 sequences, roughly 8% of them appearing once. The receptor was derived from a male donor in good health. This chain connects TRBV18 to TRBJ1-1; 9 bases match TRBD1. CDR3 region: CASSPDRGSRAFF. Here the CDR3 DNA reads TGTGCCAGCTCACCAGACAGGGGGTCGCGAGCTTTCTTT. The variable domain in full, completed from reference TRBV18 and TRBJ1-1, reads NAGVMQNPRHLVRRRGQEARLRCSPMKGHSHVYWYRQLPEEGLKFMVYLQKENIIDESGMPKERFSAEFPKEGPSILRIQQVVRGDSAAYFCASSPDRGSRAFFGQGTRLTVV.